The rows below give T cell receptor beta chains drawn from one sample of a study of tumor-infiltrating lymphocytes in localized non-small cell lung cancer. Generated by immunoSEQ multiplex PCR, the TCRdb table keeps only in-frame clones and is missing some. The repertoire holds approximately 10,000 clones, with 84% as singletons. The sequencing sample was made of lung tumor tissue. All receptors come from a human donor with non-small cell lung cancer. CDR3s include the opening cysteine and the closing phenylalanine or tryptophan. The D gene is left open where the match is weak. Not every row has a clone size; where given, it reads once, few, many or a size class.

v_call	d_call	clone_size	j_call	cdr3_nt	cdr3_aa
TRBV7-6	TRBD1	.	TRBJ1-4	TGTGCCAGCAGCTTAGTGGCAGGGGGCAGTGAAAAACTGTTTTTT	CASSLVAGGSEKLFF
TRBV5-4	TRBD2	few	TRBJ2-7	TGTGCCAGCAGCTTGACCCGGGAGGTGGCCTACGAGCAGTACTTC	CASSLTREVAYEQYF
TRBV28	TRBD2	once	TRBJ2-4	TGTGCCAGCACACTCGGGGGGGAGACTTTCAAAAACATTCAGTACTTC	CASTLGGETFKNIQYF
TRBV29-1	TRBD1	few	TRBJ2-1	TGCAGCGCTCGGACAGGGGACTACAATGAGCAGTTCTTC	CSARTGDYNEQFF
TRBV28	.	.	TRBJ2-2	TGTGCCAGCAGTTTCACTAATCGTTTAGCGGAAAACACCGGGGAGCTGTTTTTT	CASSFTNRLAENTGELFF
TRBV7-7	TRBD2	.	TRBJ2-1	TGTGCCAGCAGCTCCGGGACTAGCGGGAGTGGCTATGAGCAGTTCTTC	CASSSGTSGSGYEQFF
TRBV6-5	.	.	TRBJ2-7	TGTGCCAGCAGTTACTCTCCCCGGACTGAGCAGTACTTC	CASSYSPRTEQYF
TRBV29-1	TRBD1	.	TRBJ1-1	TGCAGCGTTGAAGCAGGGACAGGGATGACTGAAGCTTTCTTT	CSVEAGTGMTEAFF
TRBV30	TRBD1	.	TRBJ1-1	TGTGCCTGGACACAGACAGGGCTCACTGAAGCTTTCTTT	CAWTQTGLTEAFF
TRBV18	TRBD2	.	TRBJ2-1	TGTGCCAGCTCACCTCCCGTGGTAGCGGGGGGGAGCTCCTACAATGAGCAGTTCTTC	CASSPPVVAGGSSYNEQFF
TRBV7-9	TRBD1	.	TRBJ1-1	TGTGCCAGCAACCCGACAGGGGTGAACACTGAAGCTTTCTTT	CASNPTGVNTEAFF
TRBV7-6	.	.	TRBJ2-3	TGTGCCAGCGCCCGATCGGTGGCGGGCCAGACAGATACGCAGTATTTT	CASARSVAGQTDTQYF
TRBV27	.	.	TRBJ2-5	TGTGCCAGCAGTTCCCCCGGGACTGCCCAAGAGACCCAGTACTTC	CASSSPGTAQETQYF
TRBV16	.	.	TRBJ2-7	TGTGCCAGCAGCCCAGAACCCAGGTCCTACGAGCAGTACTTC	CASSPEPRSYEQYF
TRBV7-9	.	.	TRBJ1-1	TGTGCCAGCAGCTTAGAGTTGGGGGGGCTGACTGAAGCTTTCTTT	CASSLELGGLTEAFF
TRBV5-1	.	.	TRBJ2-1	TGCGCCAGCAGCGGCTCGGAGGGGGAGTTCTTC	CASSGSEGEFF
TRBV5-6	TRBD1	.	TRBJ1-1	TGTGCCAGCAGCTTGGAGGGGGCGACTGAAGCTTTCTTT	CASSLEGATEAFF
TRBV10-2	.	.	TRBJ2-2	TGCGCCAGCAGGATGGGGCGGGGGAACACCGGGGAGCTGTTTTTT	CASRMGRGNTGELFF
TRBV9	.	once	TRBJ2-1	TGTGCCAGCAGCGTAGCAGTCCTACTCAATGAGCAGTTCTTC	CASSVAVLLNEQFF
TRBV18	.	.	TRBJ2-7	TGTGCCAGCTCACCCCGGCCGGGCCCCTACGAGCAGTACTTC	CASSPRPGPYEQYF
TRBV5-4	.	.	TRBJ2-1	TGTGCCAGCAGCTTGGTAGGTTACAATGAGCAGTTCTTC	CASSLVGYNEQFF
TRBV6-1	TRBD1	.	TRBJ1-2	TGTGCCAGCAGTGAGGCGCTGGGACAGGGAGGCTATGGCTACACCTTC	CASSEALGQGGYGYTF
TRBV19	.	.	TRBJ1-2	TGTGCCAGTAGTATGCCCCTCTATGGCTACACCTTC	CASSMPLYGYTF
TRBV18	.	.	TRBJ1-1	TGTGCCAGCTCAATTAACATGAACACTGAAGCTTTCTTT	CASSINMNTEAFF
TRBV11-3	.	.	TRBJ2-7	TGTGCCAGCAGCTTAGACTCGGGACCATCCTACGAGCAGTACTTC	CASSLDSGPSYEQYF
TRBV7-8	TRBD2	.	TRBJ2-1	TGTGCCAGCAGCCTGGACGGGAGGGGTGACAATGAGCAGTTCTTC	CASSLDGRGDNEQFF
TRBV28	TRBD2	.	TRBJ2-7	TGTGCCAGCAGGGGTAGCGGGGCAGGATCCTACGAGCAGTACTTC	CASRGSGAGSYEQYF
TRBV28	TRBD1	once	TRBJ2-7	TGTGCCAGCAGTGCGGGACAGGGAACGAGCGAGCAGTACTTC	CASSAGQGTSEQYF